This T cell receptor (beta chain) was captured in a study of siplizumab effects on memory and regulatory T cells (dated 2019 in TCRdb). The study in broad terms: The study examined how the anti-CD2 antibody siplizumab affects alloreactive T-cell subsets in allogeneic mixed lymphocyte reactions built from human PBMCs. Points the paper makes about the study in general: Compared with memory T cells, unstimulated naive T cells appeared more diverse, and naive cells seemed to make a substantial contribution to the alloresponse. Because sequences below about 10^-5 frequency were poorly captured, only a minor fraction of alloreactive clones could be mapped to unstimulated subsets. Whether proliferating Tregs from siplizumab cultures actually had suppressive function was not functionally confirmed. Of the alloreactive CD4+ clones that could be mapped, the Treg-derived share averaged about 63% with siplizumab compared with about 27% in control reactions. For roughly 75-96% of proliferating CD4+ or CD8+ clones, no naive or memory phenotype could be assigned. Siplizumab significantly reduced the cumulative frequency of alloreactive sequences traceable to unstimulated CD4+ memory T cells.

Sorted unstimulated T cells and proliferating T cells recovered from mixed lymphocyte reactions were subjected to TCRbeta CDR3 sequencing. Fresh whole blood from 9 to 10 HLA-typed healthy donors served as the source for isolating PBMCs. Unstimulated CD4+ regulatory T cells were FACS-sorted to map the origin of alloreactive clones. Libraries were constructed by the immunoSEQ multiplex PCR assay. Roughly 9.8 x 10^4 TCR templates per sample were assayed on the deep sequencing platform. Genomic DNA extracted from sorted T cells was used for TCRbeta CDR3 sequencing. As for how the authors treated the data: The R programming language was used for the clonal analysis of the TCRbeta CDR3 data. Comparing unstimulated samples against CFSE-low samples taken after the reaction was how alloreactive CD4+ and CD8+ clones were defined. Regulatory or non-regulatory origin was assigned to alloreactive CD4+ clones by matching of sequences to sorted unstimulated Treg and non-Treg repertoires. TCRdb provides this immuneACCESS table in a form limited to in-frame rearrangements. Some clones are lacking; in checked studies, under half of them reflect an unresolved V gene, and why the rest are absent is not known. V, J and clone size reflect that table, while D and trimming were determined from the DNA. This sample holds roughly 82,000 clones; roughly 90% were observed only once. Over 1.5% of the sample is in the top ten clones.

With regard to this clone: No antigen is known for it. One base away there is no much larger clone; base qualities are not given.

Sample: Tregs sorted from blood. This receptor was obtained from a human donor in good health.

In nucleotide form, the sequence is TGTGCCAGCAGTTACTCGTGGGCTGTCTCCTACGAGCAGTACTTC. Its protein product is CASSYSWAVSYEQYF. Recombination joined TRBV6-5 with TRBJ2-7; no confident D gene assignment can be made. For CDR1 and CDR2, the germline V gene lists MNHEY and SVGAGI. The junction carries 9 bases between V and J, which are trimmed by 0 bases and 0 bases respectively. The cysteine opens and the phenylalanine closes a CDR3 of 15 amino acids. Only the CDR3 DNA stays, 45 bases, in frame from base 1.